Ten or more counts support the clone carrying this T cell receptor beta chain. Its antigen is unidentified. CD4+CD45RO+CD25- cells were isolated as memory CD4+ T cells. V lost 3 bases and J lost 0; bases outside the gene matches: 2. From germline, CDR1 is MGHRA and CDR2 YSYEKL. CDR3 size: 15 residues. Points from the study as a whole: Tumor-infiltrating Treg TCR alpha and beta sequences overlapped most with tumor naive CD4+ T cells, then blood naive. The TCR gene usage of tumor memory CD4+ T cells clustered together with blood and lymph node memory CD4+ cells and with lymph node naive CD4+ cells.

Semi-nested PCR with Nested Universal Primer A followed constant-region reverse priming of full-length variable regions. A single record per CDR3 protein comes from TCRdb applying MiXCR to the 5' RACE reads. The profile shows about 42,000 distinct CDR3 sequences, about 29% of them singletons. This TCR was recovered from a female donor with breast cancer. The sequenced sample was tumor-infiltrating memory CD4+ T cells sorted from the breast tumor. The subset: memory CD4+ T cells, CD4+CD45RO+CD25-. The rearrangement joins TRBV4-1 to TRBJ2-3; 8 bases fit TRBD2. The CDR3 region is CASSQSSGSTDTQYF. The CDR3 DNA reads as TGCGCCAGCAGCCAGTCTAGCGGGAGCACAGATACGCAGTATTTT.